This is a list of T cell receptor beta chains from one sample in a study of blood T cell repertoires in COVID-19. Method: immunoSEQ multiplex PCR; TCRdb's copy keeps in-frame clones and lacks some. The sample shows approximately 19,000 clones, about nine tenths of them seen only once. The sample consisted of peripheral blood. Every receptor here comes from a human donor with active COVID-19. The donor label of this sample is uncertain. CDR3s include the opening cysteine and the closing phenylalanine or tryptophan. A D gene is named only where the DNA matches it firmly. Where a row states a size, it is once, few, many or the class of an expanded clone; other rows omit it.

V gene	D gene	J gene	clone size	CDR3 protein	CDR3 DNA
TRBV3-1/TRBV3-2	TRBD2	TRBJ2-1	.	CASSQDVASGSVDNEQFF	TGTGCCAGCAGCCAAGATGTCGCTAGCGGTTCTGTGGACAATGAGCAGTTCTTC
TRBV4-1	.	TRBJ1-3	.	CASSPRQESSGNTIYF	TGCGCCAGCAGCCCCAGACAGGAGAGCTCTGGAAACACCATATATTTT
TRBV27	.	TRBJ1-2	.	CASSLQPTTEDLNYGYTF	TGTGCCAGCAGTTTACAACCTACAACGGAGGACCTTAACTATGGCTACACCTTC
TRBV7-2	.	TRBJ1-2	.	CASSSRMYGYTF	TGTGCCAGCAGCTCGAGGATGTATGGCTACACCTTC
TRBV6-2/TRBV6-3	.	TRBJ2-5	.	CASSYRSAVEYF	TGTGCCAGCAGTTACAGATCCGCGGTCGAGTACTTC
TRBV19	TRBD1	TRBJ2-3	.	CATGTTGGSDTQYF	TGTGCCACCGGCACGACAGGGGGCTCAGATACGCAGTATTTT
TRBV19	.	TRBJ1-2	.	CASRPAGGIGGYTF	TGTGCCAGTAGACCTGCGGGGGGTATCGGGGGCTACACCTTC
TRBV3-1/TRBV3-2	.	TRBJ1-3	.	CASSQGRRAKSGNTIYF	TGTGCCAGCAGCCAAGGGAGGAGGGCGAAATCTGGAAACACCATATATTTT
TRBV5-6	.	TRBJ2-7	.	CASSLSGYEQYF	TGTGCCAGCAGCCTGTCAGGTTACGAGCAGTACTTC
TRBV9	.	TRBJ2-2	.	CASSVGAGSTGELFF	TGTGCCAGCAGCGTAGGTGCAGGGTCCACCGGGGAGCTGTTTTTT
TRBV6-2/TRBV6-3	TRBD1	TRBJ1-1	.	CASSLRTGGVSTEAFF	TGTGCCAGCAGCCTCAGGACAGGGGGCGTCAGTACTGAAGCTTTCTTT
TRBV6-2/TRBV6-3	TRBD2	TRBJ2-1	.	CASSRTSGYNEQFF	TGTGCCAGCAGTCGGACTAGCGGGTACAATGAGCAGTTCTTC
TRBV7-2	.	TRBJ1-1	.	CASSFGVSFSEAFF	TGTGCCAGCAGCTTCGGGGTGTCGTTCTCTGAAGCTTTCTTT
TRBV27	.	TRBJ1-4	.	CASSLIRGVVTNEKLFF	TGTGCCAGCAGTTTAATCAGGGGCGTTGTGACTAATGAAAAACTGTTTTTT
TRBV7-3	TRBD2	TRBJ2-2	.	CASSLDGGARRELFF	TGTGCCAGCAGCTTAGACGGGGGGGCCCGGCGGGAGCTGTTTTTT
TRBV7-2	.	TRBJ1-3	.	CASSPPGESGNTIYF	TGTGCCAGCAGCCCCCCGGGGGAATCTGGAAACACCATATATTTT
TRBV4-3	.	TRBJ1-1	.	CASSPVGGRRATEAFF	TGCGCCAGCAGCCCGGTGGGGGGGAGGAGGGCCACTGAAGCTTTCTTT
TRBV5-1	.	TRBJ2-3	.	CASSTGLITDTQYF	TGCGCCAGCAGCACTGGACTCATAACAGATACGCAGTATTTT
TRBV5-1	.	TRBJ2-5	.	CASSPNRVGETQYF	TGCGCCAGCAGCCCTAACAGGGTCGGGGAGACCCAGTACTTC
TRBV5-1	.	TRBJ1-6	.	CASSLVGGGSPLHF	TGCGCCAGCAGCTTGGTGGGGGGAGGTTCACCCCTCCACTTT
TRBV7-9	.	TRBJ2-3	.	CASSYPPGGADTQYF	TGTGCCAGCAGCTATCCCCCCGGAGGGGCAGATACGCAGTATTTT
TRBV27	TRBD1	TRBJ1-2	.	CASSPRSTGTPSIFYGYTF	TGTGCCAGCAGTCCAAGATCGACAGGGACCCCCTCTATATTCTATGGCTACACCTTC
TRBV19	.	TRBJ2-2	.	CASSIPGGPNTGELFF	TGTGCCAGTAGTATTCCCGGGGGACCAAACACCGGGGAGCTGTTTTTT
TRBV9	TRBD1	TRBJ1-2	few	CASSPGTVPSGYTF	TGTGCCAGCAGCCCCGGGACAGTCCCCTCTGGCTACACCTTC
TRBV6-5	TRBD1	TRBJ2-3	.	CASSMTGSPDTQYF	TGTGCCAGCAGTATGACAGGGAGCCCAGATACGCAGTATTTT
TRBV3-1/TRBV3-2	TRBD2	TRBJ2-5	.	CASSQDWASGVLREAQYF	TGTGCCAGCAGCCAAGATTGGGCTAGCGGGGTATTAAGAGAAGCCCAGTACTTC
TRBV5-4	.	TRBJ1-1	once	CASSLNRDVGEAFF	TGTGCCAGCAGCTTGAACAGGGATGTAGGTGAAGCTTTCTTT
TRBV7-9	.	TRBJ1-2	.	CASKPGGSYRYGYTF	TGTGCCAGCAAACCAGGAGGCTCCTATCGCTATGGCTACACCTTC
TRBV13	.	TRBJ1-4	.	CASSLGGYEKLFF	TGTGCCAGCAGTCTCGGGGGGTATGAAAAACTGTTTTTT
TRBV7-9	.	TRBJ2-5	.	CASSSQFSVGYQETQYF	TGTGCCAGCAGCTCCCAGTTCTCGGTCGGGTACCAAGAGACCCAGTACTTC
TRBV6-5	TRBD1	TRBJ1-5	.	CASRGGQGNQPQHF	TGTGCCAGCAGGGGTGGACAGGGCAATCAGCCCCAGCATTTT
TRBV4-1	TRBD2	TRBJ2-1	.	CASSQVAGGPYNEQFF	TGCGCCAGCAGCCAAGTAGCGGGGGGGCCTTACAATGAGCAGTTCTTC
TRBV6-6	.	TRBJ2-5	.	CASSPGRPRSNQETQYF	TGTGCCAGCAGTCCGGGTCGGCCCCGAAGCAATCAAGAGACCCAGTACTTC
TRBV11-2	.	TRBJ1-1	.	CASSWNGGEAFF	TGTGCCAGCAGCTGGAACGGAGGGGAAGCTTTCTTT
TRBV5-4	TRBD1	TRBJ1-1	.	CASSFRTGGDEAFF	TGTGCCAGCAGCTTTCGGACAGGGGGGGACGAAGCTTTCTTT
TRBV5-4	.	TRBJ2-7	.	CASSLVIGGASYEQYF	TGTGCCAGCAGCTTGGTCATTGGGGGGGCCAGCTACGAGCAGTACTTC
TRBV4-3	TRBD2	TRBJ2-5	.	CASSPESGGNFQETQYF	TGCGCCAGCAGCCCAGAGAGCGGGGGAAATTTTCAAGAGACCCAGTACTTC
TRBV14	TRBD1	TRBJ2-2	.	CASSRDRGSNTGELFF	TGTGCCAGCAGCCGCGACAGGGGGTCGAACACCGGGGAGCTGTTTTTT
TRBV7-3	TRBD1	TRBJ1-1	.	CASSLLGTGQGSEAFF	TGTGCCAGCAGCTTATTAGGCACGGGACAGGGCTCTGAAGCTTTCTTT
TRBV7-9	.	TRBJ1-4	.	CASSSTRTGSHEKLFF	TGTGCCAGCAGCTCCACCAGGACGGGATCTCATGAAAAACTGTTTTTT
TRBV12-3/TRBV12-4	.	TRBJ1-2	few	CASSLRDIYGYTF	TGTGCCAGCAGTTTACGGGACATCTATGGCTACACCTTC
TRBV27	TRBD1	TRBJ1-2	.	CATTNPPGQAWYGYTF	TGTGCCACAACCAACCCACCGGGACAGGCCTGGTACGGCTACACCTTC